This T cell receptor beta chain was found in a study of metastatic and nonmetastatic thyroid tumors. Study as a whole: Across blood and tumor or nodule tissue, repertoires from malignant and benign thyroid patients were compared with one another. Study-level results: Malignant thyroid tumors reportedly exceeded benign nodules significantly in TCR beta diversity, with the difference appearing in blood and tumor.

Only a few counts were recorded for this clone. Its matching antigen is unknown. A much larger clone sits a single nucleotide away, making a read error possible. All patients were untreated before thyroid surgery. The germline V gene encodes CDR1 SGHDT and CDR2 YYEEEE. The CDR3 covers 12 residues. V was pared by 3 bases and J by 6 bases, with 6 bases between. Original handling: A classifier of distant metastasis in papillary thyroid cancer was built from CDR3 differences (across clinicopathological groups). TCRdb re-clonotyped the PCR reads through MiXCR. TCRdb's processing, not the study's, gives the V and J calls here. The sample lists about 20,000 clones; about a quarter were seen once.

This sequence originates from a female donor with papillary thyroid cancer or a benign thyroid nodule (not recorded which). Some clones in this sample may be carry-over from other donors' samples. The rearrangement joins TRBV5-6 to TRBJ2-2; D remains unclear. Sequenced sample: tumor tissue. CDR3 residues: CASSYYSGELFF. CDR3 DNA sequence: TGTGCCAGCAGCTATTATTCCGGGGAGCTGTTTTTT.